These 24 T cell receptor beta chains were all obtained from the same sample, sequenced in a study of blood T cell repertoires in COVID-19. Profiling relied on immunoSEQ multiplex PCR, and the TCRdb table lists in-frame clones only, not all of them. This sample has under 250,000 clones, with around 84% found just once. What was sequenced was peripheral blood. The receptors were gathered from a human donor in a cohort sampled during active COVID-19.

This chain connects TRBV11-2 to TRBJ1-4, with 9 bases aligning to TRBD1. V trimming: 5 bases; J trimming: 8 bases; junction bases outside the gene matches: 9. This CDR3 is built from 15 residues. From germline, CDR1 is SGHAT and CDR2 FQNNGV. The CDR3 region has the DNA TGTGCCAGCAGCGCCGGGACAGGGCAGTCGGAAAAACTGTTTTTT. As protein: CASSAGTGQSEKLFF.

The CDR3 here is CATSDFGQGSYGYTF. CDR3 coding DNA: TGTGCCACCAGTGATTTTGGACAGGGGAGCTATGGCTACACCTTC. The V call is TRBV24-1, the J call TRBJ1-2; 9 nucleotides match TRBD1. Germline V lookup: CDR1 KGHDR, CDR2 SFDVKD. V gave up 1 base and J gave up 4 bases; unmatched junction bases: 3. CDR3 length: 15 amino acids.

This clone has only one observation. This chain uses TRBV27 with TRBJ2-1; D is possibly TRBD1 (9 bases). Per the germline V gene, CDR1 is MNHEY and CDR2 is SMNVEV (reference sequence). V was cut by 5 bases and J by 12 bases, with 17 bases left in between. There are 13 residues in the CDR3. The CDR3 bases are TGTGCCAGCAGTAAACAGGGGGCGGGGGGGCAGTTCTTC. Translating gives CASSKQGAGGQFF.

This chain joins TRBV2 and TRBJ1-1, with D perhaps TRBD1 (5 bases). The germline CDR1 and CDR2 sequences are SNHLY and FYNNEI. The CDR3 loop spans 15 amino acids. V lost 4 bases and J lost 7, with 19 bases in between. CDR3 DNA sequence: TGTGCCAGCAGTGGGGGCGAAGGGATGATAGGTGAAGCTTTCTTT. Protein: CASSGGEGMIGEAFF.

The chain links TRBV3-1 (or the pseudogene TRBV3-2) to TRBJ1-6, with 12 bases aligning to TRBD1. Germline V CDR1 and CDR2: LGHDT, YNNKEL (reference sequence). The CDR3 has 19 amino acids. Trimming at V came to 1 base and at J to 5 bases, leaving 9 bases not matched to a gene. Here the CDR3 DNA reads TGTGCCAGCAGCCAAGTCCGGGACAGGGGGCAGAGGGATAATTCACCCCTCCACTTT. Residues: CASSQVRDRGQRDNSPLHF.

The CDR3 sequence: CASSQDRTPTNQPQHF. The CDR3 DNA is TGCGCCAGCAGCCAAGATAGGACACCCACGAATCAGCCCCAGCATTTT. J is TRBJ1-5 and V is TRBV4-1; D possibly corresponds to TRBD1 (5 bases). The CDR3 length is 16 residues. V lost 0 bases to trimming and J lost 4 bases, with 13 bases between them. Looked up from germline, CDR1 is MGHRA and CDR2 is YSYEKL.

The rearrangement uses TRBV18 and TRBJ1-4; 9 bases map to TRBD1. The CDR3 runs to 17 residues. After removal of 6 bases from V and 4 bases from J, the junction contained 12 bases not matched to a gene. The germline CDR1 and CDR2 sequences are KGHSH and LQKENI. CDR3: CASSSGTGPTINEKLFF. In nucleotides, the CDR3 is TGTGCCAGCTCGTCCGGGACAGGGCCCACGATTAATGAAAAACTGTTTTTT.

This clone turned up a few times. This sequence joins TRBV28 and TRBJ1-2, with 7 bases identical to TRBD1. V lost 5 bases to trimming and J lost 10 bases; unmatched junction nucleotides: 19. CDR3 length equals 16 residues. In germline, CDR1 is MDHEN, CDR2 SYDVKM. The CDR3 reads CASSPILLGVGGVYTF. The CDR3 DNA follows: TGTGCCAGCAGTCCTATCCTCCTGGGGGTAGGGGGCGTCTACACCTTC.

V gene TRBV6-1 combines with J gene TRBJ2-1; 7 nucleotides line up with TRBD2. V dropped 0 bases and J dropped 3; count of bases not matched to a gene: 8. CDR1 MNHNS and CDR2 SASEGT come from the germline V gene. The CDR3 has 17 amino acids. The CDR3 protein is CASSEAPSGKVYNEQFF. The CDR3 DNA reads as TGTGCCAGCAGTGAAGCTCCAAGCGGGAAGGTCTACAATGAGCAGTTCTTC.

The CDR3 nucleotides are TGTGCCAGCAGCCAAGGCTTTAAGGCCGGGGGGGCTTATGGAAACACCATATATTTT. This encodes CASSQGFKAGGAYGNTIYF. The gene calls are TRBV3-1 (or the pseudogene TRBV3-2) and TRBJ1-3, with a tentative D call TRBD1 (6 bases). Germline V CDR1 and CDR2: LGHDT, YNNKEL (reference sequence). With 1 base removed from V and 3 bases from J, the gap between germline ends came to 22 bases. The CDR3 is made up of 19 amino acids.

The V gene is TRBV4-2, the J gene TRBJ2-5; TRBD1 matches at 7 bases. With V trimmed by 7 bases and J by 3 bases, 11 bases remained unmatched. Germline V gives CDR1 LGHNA, CDR2 YNFKEQ. CDR3 length equals 15 residues. In nucleotides, the CDR3 is TGTGCCAGCACCAACGCCGGGACAGAGAAAGAGACCCAGTACTTC. It is translated as CASTNAGTEKETQYF.

This clone was observed at least ten times. This chain joins TRBV28 and TRBJ2-1; 13 nucleotides align to TRBD2. Germline CDR1 is MDHEN and CDR2 is SYDVKM. Trimming cost V 6 bases and J 5 bases; bases outside gene matches: 7. The CDR3 extends over 16 amino acids. The CDR3 coding sequence is TGTGCCAGCAGCCTTGCGACTAGCGGGGGGAACAATGAGCAGTTCTTC. Translated: CASSLATSGGNNEQFF.

This clone was counted a single time. This chain joins TRBV19 and TRBJ1-1; TRBD1 agrees at 8 bases. Germline-derived CDR1 and CDR2 are LNHDA and SQIVND (reference sequence). This CDR3 has 14 amino acids. V lost 6 bases, J lost 5 bases, and 8 bases stayed unmatched. In DNA, the CDR3 is TGTGCCAGTAGGCGTACAGGGGGGGTTACTGAAGCTTTCTTT. It codes for CASRRTGGVTEAFF. The whole variable domain, remainder taken from reference TRBV19 and TRBJ1-1, is DGGITQSPKYLFRKEGQNVTLSCEQNLNHDAMYWYRQDPGQGLRLIYYSQIVNDFQKGDIAEGYSVSREKKESFPLTVTSAQKNPTAFYLCASRRTGGVTEAFFGQGTRLTVV.

The chain is built from TRBV11-2 and TRBJ2-7, with 7 bases matching TRBD1. V trimming: 6 bases; J trimming: 7 bases; junction bases outside the gene matches: 12. The germline V gene encodes CDR1 SGHAT and CDR2 FQNNGV. This CDR3 is built from 14 residues. The CDR3 here is CASRRPGGTWEQYF. As DNA, the CDR3 is TGTGCCAGCAGACGACCAGGGGGAACGTGGGAGCAGTACTTC.

The gene calls are TRBV7-2 and TRBJ2-5, with D unresolved. The V end lost 3 bases, the J end lost 2 bases, and 7 bases lay between the germline ends. This CDR3 is built from 13 residues. Germline lookup yields CDR1 SGHTA and CDR2 FQGNSA. In DNA form, the CDR3 reads TGTGCCAGCAGCTTTGGCTGGCAAGAGACCCAGTACTTC. This codes for CASSFGWQETQYF. The full variable domain, its missing parts supplied by reference TRBV7-2 and TRBJ2-5, is GAGVSQSPSNKVTEKGKDVELRCDPISGHTALYWYRQSLGQGLEFLIYFQGNSAPDKSGLPSDRFSAERTGGSVSTLTIQRTQQEDSAVYLCASSFGWQETQYFGPGTRLLVL.

The J gene is TRBJ1-3, the V gene TRBV9; 7 bases align to TRBD1. The V segment lost 4 bases and the J segment 2 bases; nucleotides outside the gene matches: 9. CDR1 and CDR2 from the germline V gene are SGDLS and YYNGEE. This CDR3 region has 16 residues. The CDR3 region has the DNA TGTGCCAGCAGCCCCCGGACCGACAGGGCTGGAAACACCATATATTTT. The encoded protein is CASSPRTDRAGNTIYF.

This chain uses TRBV5-1 with TRBJ2-1, with 8 bases matching TRBD1. The CDR3 extends over 14 amino acids. J gave up 9 bases and V 4 bases, and 9 bases lay outside the gene matches. Germline V lookup: CDR1 SGHRS, CDR2 YFSETQ. The CDR3 reads CASSVGTGSGEQFF. CDR3 nucleotides: TGCGCCAGCAGCGTGGGGACAGGCAGTGGTGAGCAGTTCTTC. Using reference TRBV5-1 and TRBJ2-1 for the parts outside the CDR3, the full variable domain is KAGVTQTPRYLIKTRGQQVTLSCSPISGHRSVSWYQQTPGQGLQFLFEYFSETQRNKGNFPGRFSGRQFSNSRSEMNVSTLELGDSALYLCASSVGTGSGEQFFGPGTRLTVL.

The chain has TRBV4-2 and TRBJ2-1; possible D gene TRBD2, 6 bases. The CDR3 contains 12 residues. Trimming took off 4 bases at V and 15 bases at J, with 16 bases between the two ends. CDR1 and CDR2 from the germline V gene are LGHNA and YNFKEQ. In nucleotides, the CDR3 is TGTGCCAGCAGCCCTCGGGACTCCGCGCCGTTCTTC. It translates to CASSPRDSAPFF.

V and J are TRBV5-5 and TRBJ1-1; D is unresolved. The V end was cut by 1 base, the J end by 3 bases, with 7 bases between. The CDR3 sequence is 13 residues long. Germline V lookup: CDR1 SGHKS, CDR2 YYEKEE (reference sequence). CDR3 amino acids: CASSLFGDTEAFF. The CDR3 DNA is TGTGCCAGCAGCTTGTTCGGGGACACTGAAGCTTTCTTT.

This clone was seen many times. The chain links TRBV4-2 to TRBJ2-1, with TRBD1 as a possible D gene (6 bases). The CDR3 has 16 residues. Germline V gives CDR1 LGHNA, CDR2 YNFKEQ. Deletions cut 8 bases from V and 0 bases from J, with 17 bases between. CDR3 coding DNA: TGTGCCAGCTCTAGGGGGATAGGAAGCTCCTACAATGAGCAGTTCTTC. Its translation: CASSRGIGSSYNEQFF.

The chain combines TRBV3-1 (or the pseudogene TRBV3-2) with TRBJ2-6; TRBD1 matches at 9 bases. Germline V CDR1 and CDR2: LGHDT, YNNKEL (reference sequence). Germline trimming cut 4 bases from V and 1 base from J; bases unmatched to any gene: 11. The CDR3 consists of 19 residues. The DNA for the CDR3 is TGTGCCAGCAGCCCGTACGCCGGGACAGGGATGTCTGGGGCCAACGTCCTGACTTTC. Residues: CASSPYAGTGMSGANVLTF.

The J gene is TRBJ2-1, the V gene TRBV5-5, with TRBD1 as a possible D gene (5 bases). V shed 4 bases and J shed 7 bases, with 18 bases lying between them. The CDR3 has 15 residues. Germline-derived CDR1 and CDR2 are SGHKS and YYEKEE (reference sequence). The CDR3 here is CASSTQVLGWNEQFF. The CDR3 DNA reads TGTGCCAGCAGCACACAGGTGTTAGGGTGGAATGAGCAGTTCTTC.

The genes are TRBV21-1 and TRBJ1-1; the DNA was not used to check the table's D call, TRBD1. TRBV21-1 is termed a pseudogene. The CDR3 contains 22 residues. The DNA of the CDR3 is TGTGCCAGCAGCAAAGACGGGACAGGTGAAAAGGGGAGAGTTTGTGGGGACACTGAAGCTTTCTTT. Its protein is CASSKDGTGEKGRVCGDTEAFF.

This sequence joins TRBV9 and TRBJ2-2; D remains unclear. CDR1 SGDLS and CDR2 YYNGEE come from the germline V gene. V lost 3 bases and J lost 5, with 11 bases in between. This CDR3 has 14 residues. The CDR3 DNA is TGTGCCAGCAGCGCCTCAGGCAGTACCGGGGAGCTGTTTTTT. Protein product: CASSASGSTGELFF.